These 6 T cell receptor beta chains came from one sample sequenced in a study of blood T cell repertoires in COVID-19. This table comes from immunoSEQ multiplex PCR, and its TCRdb copy is limited to in-frame clones, with some not included. The sample holds approximately 190,000 clones, almost 85% seen once. The sequencing input was peripheral blood. Receptors originate from a human donor with acute or convalescent COVID-19. The donor label of this sample is uncertain.

The chain combines TRBV6-5 with TRBJ1-5; D perhaps matches TRBD1 (6 bases). V was shortened by 7 bases and J by 6 bases, with 19 bases between the two germline ends. Germline-derived CDR1 and CDR2 are MNHEY and SVGAGI. The CDR3 totals 15 residues. CDR3 sequence: CASTTDSGAGQPQHF. The CDR3 bases are TGTGCCAGCACTACGGACAGCGGGGCGGGTCAGCCCCAGCATTTT.

V usage is TRBV9 and J usage is TRBJ2-2, with D uncertain. Germline V gene data show CDR1 as SGDLS and CDR2 as YYNGEE. Between the trimmed V and J ends, which lost 2 bases and 5 bases, there was a span of 13 bases. This CDR3 region has 15 residues. The CDR3 sequence is CASSVARVRTGELFF. CDR3 nucleotides: TGTGCCAGCAGCGTTGCCCGGGTGAGGACCGGGGAGCTGTTTTTT.

This clone came up once. This sequence joins TRBV28 and TRBJ1-6, with D possibly TRBD1 on 6 matching bases. V lost 8 bases and J 5 bases, leaving 16 bases between the germline ends. The CDR3 has 15 amino acids. Germline-derived CDR1 and CDR2 are MDHEN and SYDVKM. CDR3: CASLRQALNNSPLHF. The CDR3 DNA reads TGTGCCAGCTTAAGACAGGCGCTTAATAATTCACCCCTCCACTTT. The full variable domain, completed using reference TRBV28 and TRBJ1-6, is DVKVTQSSRYLVKRTGEKVFLECVQDMDHENMFWYRQDPGLGLRLIYFSYDVKMKEKGDIPEGYSVSREKKERFSLILESASTNQTSMYLCASLRQALNNSPLHFGNGTRLTVT.

The chain employs TRBV19 and TRBJ2-1; 9 bases line up with TRBD2. This CDR3 has 16 amino acids. Germline CDR1 LNHDA, CDR2 SQIVND (reference sequence). The ends lost 5 bases at V and 6 bases at J; junction bases unmatched: 11. The CDR3 loop is CASSQIAGGPFNEQFF. The CDR3 nucleotides read TGTGCCAGTAGTCAGATCGCGGGAGGGCCCTTCAATGAGCAGTTCTTC.

The chain has TRBV2 and TRBJ1-2; TRBD1 matches 11 bases. Germline CDR1 SNHLY, CDR2 FYNNEI. V gave up 5 bases and J gave up 4 bases; unmatched junction bases: 6. The CDR3 covers 15 residues. In DNA form, the CDR3 reads TGTGCCAGCAGTCTAGGACAGGGGGCAGGCTATGGCTACACCTTC. Translated, it gives CASSLGQGAGYGYTF.

The rearrangement links TRBV18 to TRBJ1-1, with D perhaps TRBD1 (5 bases). The CDR3 runs to 14 residues. V lost 6 bases and J lost 1, with 12 bases in between. Germline V gene data show CDR1 as KGHSH and CDR2 as LQKENI. The DNA for the CDR3 is TGTGCCAGCTCGCTGGGGGGGGAGAACACTGAAGCTTTCTTT. Translated: CASSLGGENTEAFF.